The 28 T cell receptor beta chains below come from one sample, sequenced in a study of blood T cell repertoires in COVID-19. Data came from immunoSEQ multiplex PCR; TCRdb stores just in-frame clones and leaves some out. This repertoire shows about 350,000 clones, approximately 89% found once; its top ten account for over 3.5%. The specimen sequenced was peripheral blood. Receptors originate from a woman in her sixties with COVID-19, enrolled during active disease.

V gene TRBV18 combines with J gene TRBJ1-1; D is uncertain. Trimming took off 6 bases at V and 6 bases at J, with 17 bases between the two ends. In germline, CDR1 is KGHSH, CDR2 LQKENI. The CDR3 spans 14 residues. Here the CDR3 reads CASSGGLINSEAFF. CDR3 sequence (DNA): TGTGCCAGCTCCGGAGGGCTGATAAACTCTGAAGCTTTCTTT.

The chain couples TRBV18 to TRBJ2-1; the match to TRBD1 covers 11 bases. J lost 7 bases, V lost 3 bases, and 5 bases had no gene match. This CDR3 has 15 amino acids. Germline V gene lookup returns CDR1 KGHSH and CDR2 LQKENI. CDR3 sequence (DNA): TGTGCCAGCTCACCTCAGGGACAGGGGGTGAATGAGCAGTTCTTC. Its protein product is CASSPQGQGVNEQFF.

The chain joins TRBV10-3 to TRBJ2-7; 8 bases are shared with TRBD1. Germline V gives CDR1 ENHRY, CDR2 SYGVKD. The CDR3 sequence is 16 residues long. After removal of 0 bases from V and 0 bases from J, the junction contained 4 bases not matched to a gene. The CDR3 DNA follows: TGTGCCATCAGTGAGTCTGGGACAGGATTCTCCTACGAGCAGTACTTC. Translated, it gives CAISESGTGFSYEQYF.

The V and J genes are TRBV9 and TRBJ1-6; D not resolved. CDR1 is SGDLS and CDR2 is YYNGEE in the germline V gene. V gave up 0 bases and J gave up 10 bases, with 5 bases separating them. The length of the CDR3 is 12 residues. CDR3 bases: TGTGCCAGCAGCGTAGATCGGTCACCCCTCCACTTT. It specifies CASSVDRSPLHF.

As concerns this clone: Compared with germline, one end of the junction differs, possibly owing to a read error. The chain links TRBV6-1 to TRBJ1-1; 9 positions match TRBD1. The CDR3 has 14 residues. Germline values: CDR1 MNHNS, CDR2 SASEGT. CDR3 protein: CASSWSGQGRELSF. The CDR3 nucleotides are TGTGCCAGCAGTTGGAGCGGACAGGGGCGAGAGCTTTCCTTT.

The rearrangement uses TRBV10-2 and TRBJ1-3; 8 positions match TRBD1. With 6 bases clipped from V and 0 bases from J, the junction kept 7 bases outside the gene matches. The V gene's germline CDR1 is WSHSY and CDR2 SAAADI. The CDR3 contains 16 residues. The CDR3 DNA reads TGCGCCAGCAGAGGACAGGGCCCCAGCTCTGGAAACACCATATATTTT. Its protein product is CASRGQGPSSGNTIYF.

The chain employs TRBV11-2 and TRBJ2-7; no reliable D call. The V end lost 3 bases, the J end lost 2 bases, and 11 bases lay between the germline ends. Germline assignment: CDR1 SGHAT and CDR2 FQNNGV. The CDR3 has 14 residues. The CDR3 DNA follows: TGTGCCAGCAGCTTTGGGTTTACTACCTACGAGCAGTACTTC. Protein sequence: CASSFGFTTYEQYF.

The chain uses TRBV3-1 (or the pseudogene TRBV3-2) and TRBJ2-1, with 11 bases that match TRBD2. Unmatched junction bases numbered 3, after V lost 4 bases and J lost 4 bases. Germline V gene data show CDR1 as LGHDT and CDR2 as YNNKEL (reference sequence). The CDR3 is made up of 15 amino acids. The CDR3 DNA reads as TGTGCCAGCAGCCGTAGCGGGGGGGGATACAATGAGCAGTTCTTC. Protein sequence: CASSRSGGGYNEQFF.

This rearrangement joins TRBV6-5 to TRBJ1-4; D unclear. Trimming took off 7 bases at V and 6 bases at J, with 15 bases between the two ends. CDR3 length: 14 amino acids. The germline gives CDR1 MNHEY, CDR2 SVGAGI. CDR3 region: CASTRVPRHEKLFF. The CDR3 DNA reads TGTGCCAGCACCCGAGTACCCAGGCATGAAAAACTGTTTTTT.

The chain combines TRBV7-9 with TRBJ1-5; 9 bases agree with TRBD1. The germline V gene encodes CDR1 SEHNR and CDR2 FQNEAQ (reference sequence). The CDR3 has 13 amino acids. Unmatched junction bases numbered 4, after V lost 5 bases and J lost 8 bases. This chain's CDR3 is CASSRQGGEPQHF. The CDR3 nucleotides are TGTGCCAGCAGCAGACAGGGGGGAGAGCCCCAGCATTTT.

This clone has only one observation. The chain combines TRBV9 with TRBJ2-7, with TRBD2 matching 8 bases. The CDR3 sequence is 14 residues long. Germline V CDR1 and CDR2: SGDLS, YYNGEE. The V gene end was trimmed by 3 bases and the J gene end by 2 bases; junction bases not matched to a gene: 4. The CDR3 sequence is CASSETSVTYEQYF. The CDR3 nucleotides read TGTGCCAGCAGCGAGACTAGCGTGACCTACGAGCAGTACTTC.

This chain links TRBV9 with TRBJ2-7, with a weak D call TRBD1 (5 bases). The V end lost 3 bases, the J end lost 5 bases, and 12 bases lay between the germline ends. The CDR3 is 13 amino acids. Looked up from germline, CDR1 is SGDLS and CDR2 is YYNGEE. The chain's CDR3 is CASSGIQGNEQYF. The CDR3 DNA is TGTGCCAGCAGCGGGATTCAGGGTAACGAGCAGTACTTC.

The chain couples TRBV28 to TRBJ1-1; no clear D. Germline-derived CDR1 and CDR2 are MDHEN and SYDVKM. CDR3 length: 15 amino acids. Trimming left V 5 bases short and J 1 base short, with 14 bases between. The CDR3 bases are TGTGCCAGCAGTGCCCCATCGGTCGGGAACACTGAAGCTTTCTTT. It encodes CASSAPSVGNTEAFF.

The chain employs TRBV28 and TRBJ2-7; 7 nucleotides agree with TRBD1. Germline CDR1 MDHEN, CDR2 SYDVKM. The length of the CDR3 is 13 residues. V dropped 10 bases and J dropped 3; count of bases not matched to a gene: 9. CDR3 nucleotide sequence: TGTGCCAACAGGGAACAGGGGAGCTACGAGCAGTACTTC. It is translated as CANREQGSYEQYF. Full variable domain (missing parts from reference TRBV28 and TRBJ2-7): DVKVTQSSRYLVKRTGEKVFLECVQDMDHENMFWYRQDPGLGLRLIYFSYDVKMKEKGDIPEGYSVSREKKERFSLILESASTNQTSMYLCANREQGSYEQYFGPGTRLTVT.

The chain joins TRBV2 to TRBJ1-2, with D possibly TRBD1 on 6 matching bases. The ends were cut back, 3 bases at V and 3 bases at J, with 8 bases in the middle. Germline V lookup: CDR1 SNHLY, CDR2 FYNNEI. The CDR3 is made up of 13 amino acids. Here the CDR3 reads CASSDAGDYGYTF. The CDR3 coding sequence is TGTGCCAGCAGTGACGCAGGGGACTATGGCTACACCTTC.

V gene TRBV5-1 combines with J gene TRBJ1-2; no definite D call. The V and J ends lost 4 bases and 8 bases respectively, with 15 bases between them. This CDR3 spans 13 amino acids. Germline values: CDR1 SGHRS, CDR2 YFSETQ. In nucleotides, the CDR3 is TGCGCCAGCAGCCCCCGCGAGGGTTGGGGCTACACCTTC. Translation: CASSPREGWGYTF.

The genes are TRBV10-3 and TRBJ2-4; TRBD2 matches 9 bases. This CDR3 is 14 amino acids long. CDR1 and CDR2 from the germline V gene are ENHRY and SYGVKD. V lost 6 bases and J lost 9; bases outside the gene matches: 9. CDR3 in amino acids: CAIRAAGGQGIQYF. In DNA form, the CDR3 reads TGTGCCATCAGGGCCGCGGGGGGGCAGGGCATTCAGTACTTC.

This clone was found many times. The rearrangement links TRBV5-6 to TRBJ2-7; possible D gene TRBD1, 6 bases. V dropped 2 bases and J dropped 6 bases, with 15 bases sitting between them. CDR3 length: 14 amino acids. Germline assignment: CDR1 SGHDT and CDR2 YYEEEE. For the CDR3, the DNA is TGTGCCAGCAGCTTTTGGCAGGGGCTAAGCGAGCAGTACTTC. This sequence encodes CASSFWQGLSEQYF.

J is TRBJ1-3 and V is TRBV7-9, with unresolved D. V was shortened by 5 bases and J by 4 bases, with 6 bases between the two germline ends. This CDR3 has 12 amino acids. Germline CDR1 reads SEHNR; CDR2 reads FQNEAQ (reference sequence). This CDR3 is CASSLPGNTIYF. In nucleotides, the CDR3 is TGTGCCAGCAGCCTCCCCGGAAACACCATATATTTT.

CDR3 loop: CASSSYQETQYF. CDR3 DNA: TGTGCCAGCAGCTCTTATCAGGAGACCCAGTACTTC. This chain links TRBV6-6 with TRBJ2-5; D is undetermined. Germline V gene lookup returns CDR1 MNHNY and CDR2 SVGAGI (reference sequence). This CDR3 contains 12 residues. V gave up 6 bases and J gave up 5 bases, with 10 bases separating them.

This clone has just one count. The gene calls are TRBV5-1 and TRBJ1-1; TRBD1 might be the D (6 bases). Germline CDR1 SGHRS, CDR2 YFSETQ. The CDR3 is 15 amino acids. The ends were cut back, 1 base at V and 5 bases at J, with 15 bases in the middle. CDR3: CASSLQGLEVTEAFF. The CDR3 nucleotides read TGCGCCAGCAGCTTGCAGGGGCTGGAGGTGACTGAAGCTTTCTTT.

This chain links TRBV6-1 with TRBJ1-5; D gene uncertain. The germline gives CDR1 MNHNS, CDR2 SASEGT. This CDR3 region has 16 residues. Trimming left V 4 bases short and J 3 bases short, with 16 bases between. CDR3 nucleotides: TGTGCCAGCAGTGGGCCTTCTTGGGCAGTCAATCAGCCCCAGCATTTT. The encoded protein is CASSGPSWAVNQPQHF.

This chain joins TRBV7-8 and TRBJ1-1; D unresolved. V gave up 2 bases and J gave up 0 bases, with 10 bases separating them. The CDR3 contains 15 residues. Germline CDR1 and CDR2: SGHVS and FQNEAQ. CDR3 DNA sequence: TGTGCCAGCAGCTTACCCTTCCCTCTGAACACTGAAGCTTTCTTT. Protein product: CASSLPFPLNTEAFF.

This chain connects TRBV5-1 to TRBJ2-3, with 9 nucleotides matching TRBD2. Germline assignment: CDR1 SGHRS and CDR2 YFSETQ. The CDR3 is 16 residues long. V trimming: 0 bases; J trimming: 6 bases; junction bases outside the gene matches: 8. The CDR3 DNA reads TGCGCCAGCAGCTTGGAGGCTAGCGGGGTATGGGATACGCAGTATTTT. Protein product: CASSLEASGVWDTQYF.

Regarding this clone: The sample contains more than one DNA sequence encoding this CDR3. The chain carries TRBV3-1 (or the pseudogene TRBV3-2) and TRBJ1-1; maybe TRBD1 (5 bases). The CDR3 has 14 amino acids. Germline V gene lookup returns CDR1 LGHDT and CDR2 YNNKEL (reference sequence). V was cut by 1 base and J by 1 base, with 7 bases left in between. The CDR3 DNA reads as TGTGCCAGCAGCCAAGGTCAGGGGAACACTGAAGCTTTCTTT. Translation gives CASSQGQGNTEAFF.

This clone was picked up a small number of times. This chain connects TRBV7-3 to TRBJ1-1; no clear D. This CDR3 comprises 14 residues. Germline assignment: CDR1 SGHTA and CDR2 FQGTGA. V lost 0 bases to trimming and J lost 7 bases, with 12 bases between them. The CDR3 DNA reads TGTGCCAGCAGCTTAACCGGTTTAGCGGGTGAAGCTTTCTTT. Its protein product is CASSLTGLAGEAFF.

The chain joins TRBV28 to TRBJ1-2, with a weak D call TRBD1 (6 bases). Trimming stripped 10 bases from V and 5 bases from J, with 20 bases between. The CDR3 loop spans 14 amino acids. Germline V CDR1 and CDR2: MDHEN, SYDVKM. The DNA for the CDR3 is TGTGCCACCACTATTCGGGGGGGCTGGTATGGCTACACCTTC. Translated: CATTIRGGWYGYTF.

This clone was observed a single time. The genes are TRBV9 and TRBJ2-1; 11 bases are shared with TRBD2. Germline V lookup: CDR1 SGDLS, CDR2 YYNGEE. V was pared by 3 bases and J by 6 bases, with 8 bases of the junction left unmatched. The CDR3 has 16 amino acids. The CDR3 loop reads CASSAGSGGAGNEQFF. As DNA, the CDR3 is TGTGCCAGCAGCGCGGGTAGCGGGGGGGCCGGCAATGAGCAGTTCTTC.